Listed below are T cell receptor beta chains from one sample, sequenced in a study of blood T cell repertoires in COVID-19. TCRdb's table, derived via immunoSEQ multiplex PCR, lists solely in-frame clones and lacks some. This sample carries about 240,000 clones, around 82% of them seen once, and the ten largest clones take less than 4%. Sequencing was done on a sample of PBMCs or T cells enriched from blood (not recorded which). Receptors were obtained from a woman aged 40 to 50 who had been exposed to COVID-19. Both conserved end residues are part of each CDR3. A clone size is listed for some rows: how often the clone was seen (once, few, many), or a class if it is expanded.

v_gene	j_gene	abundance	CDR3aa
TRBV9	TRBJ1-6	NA	CASSEGQSSYNSPLHF
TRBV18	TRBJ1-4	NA	CASSPAEGGKLFF
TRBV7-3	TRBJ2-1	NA	CASSREAGGPYNEQFF
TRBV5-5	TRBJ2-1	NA	CASSFGTGGFYNEQFF
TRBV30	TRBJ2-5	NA	CAWSVRGPYQETQYF
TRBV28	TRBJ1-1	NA	CASSLRQFRTEAFF
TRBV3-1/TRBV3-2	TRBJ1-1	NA	CASSQDPQQGMNTEAFF
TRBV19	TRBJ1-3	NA	CASSIERTGGGNTIYF
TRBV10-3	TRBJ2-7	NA	CAISAGGRGNYEQYF
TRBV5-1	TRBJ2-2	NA	CASRSGLAGPGELFF
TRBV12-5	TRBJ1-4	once	CASGSQGIANEKLFF
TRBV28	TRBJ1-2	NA	CASNSAPGAGGYTF
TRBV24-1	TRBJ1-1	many	CATSRQGAGGTEAFF
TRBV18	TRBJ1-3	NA	CASSPNQGSGNTIYF
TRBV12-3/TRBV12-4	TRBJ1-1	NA	CASSYSTEAFF
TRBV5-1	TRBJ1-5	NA	CASSLAGGAGQPQHF
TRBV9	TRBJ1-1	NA	CASSAFEGDTEAFF
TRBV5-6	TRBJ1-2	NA	CASSSDRVSHPTF
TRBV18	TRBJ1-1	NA	CASSPFPPPEAEAFF
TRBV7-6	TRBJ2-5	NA	CASSQNRVEFQETQYF
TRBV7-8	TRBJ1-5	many	CASSQPGQGNQPQHF
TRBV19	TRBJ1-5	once	CASSTTGGDQPQHF
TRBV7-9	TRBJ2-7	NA	CASSPRQGEKDEQYF
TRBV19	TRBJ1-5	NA	CASSYQAQGQPQHF
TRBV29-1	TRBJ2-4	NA	CSAVLAKNIQYF
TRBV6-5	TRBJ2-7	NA	CASRLGPYEQYF
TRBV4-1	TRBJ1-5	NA	CASRPQDRGRLNQPQHF
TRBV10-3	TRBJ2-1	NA	CAISSLQGEDNEQFF
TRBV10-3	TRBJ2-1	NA	CAISEPGLAGGDEQFF
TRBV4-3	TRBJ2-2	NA	CASSQDAGTGELFF
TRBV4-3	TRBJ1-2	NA	CASSQDRQGLGYGYTF
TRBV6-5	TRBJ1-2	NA	CASSYDSFYGYTF
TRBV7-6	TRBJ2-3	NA	CASSLAITSGETQYF
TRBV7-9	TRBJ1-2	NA	CASSLDRINYGYTF
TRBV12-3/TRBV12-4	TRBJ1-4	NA	CASGKQGGEKLFF
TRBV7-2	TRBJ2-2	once	CASSSGMVGELFF
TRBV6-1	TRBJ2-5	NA	CASSEAISTSGGETQYF